This entry is about one T cell receptor beta chain. Its antigen is currently unknown. This sample was taken from a study of OX40 agonist ivuxolimab in advanced cancers. General study results and limits: Expanded peripheral T cells had an undetermined antigen specificity. Among some nonresponders, normalized T-cell clonal expansion was also low.

Some clones are missing from TCRdb's copy, which holds only in-frame ones; the method was immunoSEQ multiplex PCR. The profile shows about 84,000 clones, nearly 95% of them singletons. The CDR3 sequence is 15 residues long. Germline CDR1 SQVTM, CDR2 ANQGSEA. The germline V and J ends were trimmed by 8 bases and 1 base, with 18 bases remaining between them. The rearrangement uses TRBV29-1 and TRBJ2-1, with D hard to call. The sample here was CD4+ or CD8+ T cells sorted from blood, taken in a trial of the OX40 agonist ivuxolimab. This sequence originates from an adult with an advanced solid tumor such as melanoma, head and neck, liver or kidney cancer. The CDR3 spells CSSAPGQFSYNEQFF. The CDR3 nucleotides are TGCAGCTCCGCTCCTGGCCAGTTTTCCTACAATGAGCAGTTCTTC.